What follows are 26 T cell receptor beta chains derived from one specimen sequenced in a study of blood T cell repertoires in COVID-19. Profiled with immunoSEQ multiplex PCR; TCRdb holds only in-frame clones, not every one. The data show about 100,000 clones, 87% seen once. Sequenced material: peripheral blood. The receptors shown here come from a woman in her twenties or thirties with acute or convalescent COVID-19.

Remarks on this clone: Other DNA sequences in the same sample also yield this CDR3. DNA for the CDR3: TGCAGTGCTAGAGGAGGTGAAAAACTGTTTTTT. Residues: CSARGGEKLFF. V gene TRBV20-1 combines with J gene TRBJ1-4; D not resolved. CDR1 and CDR2 (germline): DFQATT, SNEGSKA (reference sequence). The CDR3 has 11 amino acids. Trimming left V 1 base short and J 7 bases short, with 4 bases between.

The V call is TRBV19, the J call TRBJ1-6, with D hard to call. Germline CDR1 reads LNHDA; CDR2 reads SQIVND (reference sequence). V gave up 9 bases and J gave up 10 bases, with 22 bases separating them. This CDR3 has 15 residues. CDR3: CASELQVGGNSPLHF. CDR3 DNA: TGTGCCAGCGAACTCCAGGTGGGAGGCAACTCACCCCTCCACTTT.

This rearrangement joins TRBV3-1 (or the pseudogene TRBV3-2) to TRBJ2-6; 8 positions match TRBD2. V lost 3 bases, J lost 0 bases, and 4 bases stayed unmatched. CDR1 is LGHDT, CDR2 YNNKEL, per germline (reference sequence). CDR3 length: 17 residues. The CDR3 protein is CASSHAGGSSGANVLTF. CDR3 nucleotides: TGTGCCAGCAGCCACGCGGGGGGAAGCTCTGGGGCCAACGTCCTGACTTTC.

The CDR3 here is CASSFGSRAIYEQYF. CDR3 coding DNA: TGCGCCAGCAGCTTTGGATCCAGGGCGATCTACGAGCAGTACTTC. This chain uses TRBV5-1 with TRBJ2-7; possibly TRBD1 for D (5 bases). Germline CDR1 reads SGHRS; CDR2 reads YFSETQ. Trimming shortened V by 2 bases and J by 3 bases, and 15 bases separated the two germline ends. The CDR3 spans 15 residues. Supplemented by reference TRBV5-1 and TRBJ2-7, the full variable domain reads KAGVTQTPRYLIKTRGQQVTLSCSPISGHRSVSWYQQTPGQGLQFLFEYFSETQRNKGNFPGRFSGRQFSNSRSEMNVSTLELGDSALYLCASSFGSRAIYEQYFGPGTRLTVT.

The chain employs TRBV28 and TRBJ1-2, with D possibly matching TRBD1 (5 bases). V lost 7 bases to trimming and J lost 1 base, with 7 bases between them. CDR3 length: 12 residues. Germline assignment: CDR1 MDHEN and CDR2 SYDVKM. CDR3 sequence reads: CASTTVNYGYTF. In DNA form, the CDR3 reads TGTGCCAGCACGACAGTTAACTATGGCTACACCTTC.

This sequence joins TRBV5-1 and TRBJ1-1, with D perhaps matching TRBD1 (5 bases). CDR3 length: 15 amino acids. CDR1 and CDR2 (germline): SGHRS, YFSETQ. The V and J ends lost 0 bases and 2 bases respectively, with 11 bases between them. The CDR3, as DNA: TGCGCCAGCAGCTTGGAGTGGCAGGGTAACACTGAAGCTTTCTTT. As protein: CASSLEWQGNTEAFF.

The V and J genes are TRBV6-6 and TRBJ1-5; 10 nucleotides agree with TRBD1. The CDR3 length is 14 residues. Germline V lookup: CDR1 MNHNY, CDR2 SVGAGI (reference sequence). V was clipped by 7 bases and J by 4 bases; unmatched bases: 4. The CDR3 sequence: CASNSDRGNQPQHF. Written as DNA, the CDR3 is TGTGCCAGCAACTCGGACAGGGGGAATCAGCCCCAGCATTTT.

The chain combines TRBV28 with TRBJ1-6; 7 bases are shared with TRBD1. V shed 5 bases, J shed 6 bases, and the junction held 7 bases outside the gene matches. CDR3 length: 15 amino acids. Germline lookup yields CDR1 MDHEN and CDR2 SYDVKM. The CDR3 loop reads CASSPGTVSNSPLHF. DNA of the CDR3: TGTGCCAGCAGTCCTGGGACAGTTAGTAATTCACCCCTCCACTTT.

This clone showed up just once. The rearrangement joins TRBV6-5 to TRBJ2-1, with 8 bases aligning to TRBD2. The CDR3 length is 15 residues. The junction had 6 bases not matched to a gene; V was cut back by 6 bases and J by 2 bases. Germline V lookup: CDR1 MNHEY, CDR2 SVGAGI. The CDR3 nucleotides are TGTGCCAGCAGCCCACTTAGCGGGGCCTACAATGAGCAGTTCTTC. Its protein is CASSPLSGAYNEQFF.

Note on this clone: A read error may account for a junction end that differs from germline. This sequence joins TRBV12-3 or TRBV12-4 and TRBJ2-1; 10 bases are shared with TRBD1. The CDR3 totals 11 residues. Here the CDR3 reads CASSLLGQGIF. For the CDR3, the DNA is TGTGCCAGCAGTTTACTGGGACAGGGGATCTTC.

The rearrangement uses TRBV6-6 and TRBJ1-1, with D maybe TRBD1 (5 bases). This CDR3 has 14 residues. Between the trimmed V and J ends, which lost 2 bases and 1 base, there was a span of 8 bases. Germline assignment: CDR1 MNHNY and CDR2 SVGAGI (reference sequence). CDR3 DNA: TGTGCCAGCAGTTACAGTGGGGCGAACACTGAAGCTTTCTTT. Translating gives CASSYSGANTEAFF.

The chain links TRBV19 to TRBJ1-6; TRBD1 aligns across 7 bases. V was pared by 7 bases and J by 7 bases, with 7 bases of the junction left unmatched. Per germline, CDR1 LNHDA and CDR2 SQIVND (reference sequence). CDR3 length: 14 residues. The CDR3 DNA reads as TGTGCCAGTAAAAAGGCAGGGGGAAATTCACCCCTCCACTTT. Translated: CASKKAGGNSPLHF. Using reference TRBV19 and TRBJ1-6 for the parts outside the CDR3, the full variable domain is DGGITQSPKYLFRKEGQNVTLSCEQNLNHDAMYWYRQDPGQGLRLIYYSQIVNDFQKGDIAEGYSVSREKKESFPLTVTSAQKNPTAFYLCASKKAGGNSPLHFGNGTRLTVT.

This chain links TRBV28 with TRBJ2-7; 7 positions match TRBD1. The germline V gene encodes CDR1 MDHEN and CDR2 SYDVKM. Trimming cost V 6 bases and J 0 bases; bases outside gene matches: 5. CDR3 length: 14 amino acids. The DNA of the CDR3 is TGTGCCAGCAGGGTGACAGGGATCTCCTACGAGCAGTACTTC. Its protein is CASRVTGISYEQYF.

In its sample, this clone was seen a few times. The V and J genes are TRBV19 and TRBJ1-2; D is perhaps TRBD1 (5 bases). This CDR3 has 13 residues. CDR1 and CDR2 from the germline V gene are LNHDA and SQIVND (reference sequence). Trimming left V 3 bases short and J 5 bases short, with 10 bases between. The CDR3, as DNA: TGTGCCAGTAGTATGACCAGGGAATATGGCTACACCTTC. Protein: CASSMTREYGYTF.

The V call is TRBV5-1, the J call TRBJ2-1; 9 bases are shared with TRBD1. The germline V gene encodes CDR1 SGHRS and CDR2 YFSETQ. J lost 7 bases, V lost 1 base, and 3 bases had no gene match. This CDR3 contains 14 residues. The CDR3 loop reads CASSLSGQGNEQFF. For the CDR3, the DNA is TGCGCCAGCAGCTTGTCGGGACAGGGTAATGAGCAGTTCTTC.

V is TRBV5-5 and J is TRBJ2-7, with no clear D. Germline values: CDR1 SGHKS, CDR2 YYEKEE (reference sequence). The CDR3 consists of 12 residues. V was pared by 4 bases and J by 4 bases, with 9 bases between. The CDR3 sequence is CASSPTDYEQYF. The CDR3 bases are TGTGCCAGCAGCCCGACTGATTACGAGCAGTACTTC.

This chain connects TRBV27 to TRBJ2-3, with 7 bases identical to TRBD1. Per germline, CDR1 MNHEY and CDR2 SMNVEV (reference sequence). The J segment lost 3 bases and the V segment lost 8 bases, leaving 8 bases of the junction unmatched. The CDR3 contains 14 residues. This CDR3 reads CASGSGQDTDTQYF. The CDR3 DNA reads TGTGCCAGCGGGTCAGGACAGGATACAGATACGCAGTATTTT.

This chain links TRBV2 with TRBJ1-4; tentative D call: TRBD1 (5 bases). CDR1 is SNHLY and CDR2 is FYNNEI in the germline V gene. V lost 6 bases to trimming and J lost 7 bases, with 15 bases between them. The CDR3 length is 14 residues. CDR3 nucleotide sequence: TGTGCCAGCAGCTCAGGGTGGGCTGGTGAAAAACTGTTTTTT. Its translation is CASSSGWAGEKLFF.

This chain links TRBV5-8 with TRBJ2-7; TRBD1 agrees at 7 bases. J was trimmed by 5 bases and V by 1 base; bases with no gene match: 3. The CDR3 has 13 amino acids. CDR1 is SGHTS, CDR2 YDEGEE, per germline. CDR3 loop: CASSLRDSHEQYF. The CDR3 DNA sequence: TGTGCCAGCAGCTTGCGGGACAGCCACGAGCAGTACTTC.

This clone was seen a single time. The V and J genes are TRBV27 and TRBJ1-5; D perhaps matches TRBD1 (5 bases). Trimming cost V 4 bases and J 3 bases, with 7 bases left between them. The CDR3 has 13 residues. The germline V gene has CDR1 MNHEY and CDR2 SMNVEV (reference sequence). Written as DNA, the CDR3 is TGTGCCAGCAGTTCAGGGTACAATCAGCCCCAGCATTTT. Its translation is CASSSGYNQPQHF.

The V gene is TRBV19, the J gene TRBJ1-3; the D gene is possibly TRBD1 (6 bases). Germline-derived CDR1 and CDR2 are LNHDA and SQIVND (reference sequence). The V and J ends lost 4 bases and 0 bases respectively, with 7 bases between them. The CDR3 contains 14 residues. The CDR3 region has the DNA TGTGCCAGTAGTACACAGGGCTCTGGAAACACCATATATTTT. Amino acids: CASSTQGSGNTIYF.

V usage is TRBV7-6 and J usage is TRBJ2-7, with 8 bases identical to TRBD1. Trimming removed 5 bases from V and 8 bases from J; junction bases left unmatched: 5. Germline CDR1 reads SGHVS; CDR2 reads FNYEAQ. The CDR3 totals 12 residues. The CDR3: CASSLRTGQQYF. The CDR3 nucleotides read TGTGCCAGCAGCCTCAGGACAGGGCAGCAGTACTTC.

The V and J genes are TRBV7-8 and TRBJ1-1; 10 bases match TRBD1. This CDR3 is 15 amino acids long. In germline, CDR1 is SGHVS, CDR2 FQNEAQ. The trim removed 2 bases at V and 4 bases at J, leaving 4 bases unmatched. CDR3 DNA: TGTGCCAGCAGCTTATTCGGGACAGGGGCCACTGAAGCTTTCTTT. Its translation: CASSLFGTGATEAFF.

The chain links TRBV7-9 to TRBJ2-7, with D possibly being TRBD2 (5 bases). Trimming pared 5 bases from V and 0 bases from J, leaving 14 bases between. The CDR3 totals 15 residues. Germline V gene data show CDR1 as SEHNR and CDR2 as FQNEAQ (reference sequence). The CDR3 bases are TGTGCCAGCAGCGCCAGGACCGAGGGCTCCTACGAGCAGTACTTC. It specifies CASSARTEGSYEQYF.

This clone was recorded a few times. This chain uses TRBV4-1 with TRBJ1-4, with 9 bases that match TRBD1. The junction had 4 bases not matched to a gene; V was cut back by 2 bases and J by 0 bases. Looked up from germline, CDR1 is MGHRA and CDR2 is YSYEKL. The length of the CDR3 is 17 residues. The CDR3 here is CASSQPGQGSTNEKLFF. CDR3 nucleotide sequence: TGCGCCAGCAGCCAACCGGGACAGGGATCAACTAATGAAAAACTGTTTTTT.

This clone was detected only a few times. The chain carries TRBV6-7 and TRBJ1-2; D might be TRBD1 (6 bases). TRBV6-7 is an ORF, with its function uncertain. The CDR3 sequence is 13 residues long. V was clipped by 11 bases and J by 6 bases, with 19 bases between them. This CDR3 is CAWTGQFNHGYTF. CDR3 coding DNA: TGTGCCTGGACTGGACAGTTCAATCATGGCTACACCTTC.